The present T cell receptor beta chain was sequenced within a study of CD8+ T cells in alopecia areata. Treatment reported: oral pan-JAK inhibitor, 5-10 mg twice daily. cDNA reverse transcribed from extracted RNA served as the sequencing template. Repertoires were generated with immunoSEQ multiplex PCR, while TCRdb's copy carries only in-frame clones and drops some. The table has some 130,000 clones, 53% seen once; the top ten hold roughly 0.5%. V lost 7 bases and J lost 5, with 11 bases in between. Germline CDR1 is SEHNR and CDR2 is FQNEAQ (reference sequence). The CDR3 is 12 amino acids. The sequence was obtained from a human donor with alopecia areata. The chain has TRBV7-9 and TRBJ2-5; no clear D. Sequencing used CD4+ T cells sorted from blood, obtained at week 4, from a patient treated with tofacitinib. CDR3 bases: TGTGCCAGCACCCTGGGGTGGGAGACCCAGTACTTC. Translated, it gives CASTLGWETQYF.